The 18 T cell receptor beta chains below come from one sample, sequenced in a study of T-cell reconstitution after alpha-beta-depleted transplantation in children (dated by TCRdb to the mid-2010s). Library preparation was by PCR. This sample was sequenced with an Illumina HiSeq 2500. Molecular barcoding was employed in the preparation of TCR libraries, with unique molecular identifiers being used to normalize TCRbeta repertoire quantification. Using fastp at Q25 and MiXCR, TCRdb reprocessed the public reads and kept productive beta chains. When rows share a CDR3 protein, they turn into one entry using the most common DNA and genes. The sample table records about 420,000 distinct CDR3 sequences; roughly a tenth of these occur just once. Clones ranked in the top ten supply roughly 6% of the sample. The starting material was PBMCs from the stem cell graft donor, obtained from the stem cell graft. The receptor source for this set is a human donor who donated a stem cell graft to a child with acute myeloid leukemia.

In its sample, this clonotype was seen a few times. The V and J genes are TRBV5-1 and TRBJ2-7, with 12 bases lining up with TRBD1. Per the germline V gene, CDR1 is SGHRS and CDR2 is YFSETQ. Losses at the gene ends were 3 bases for V and 6 bases for J; bases not matched to a gene: 4. CDR3 length: 14 amino acids. CDR3 sequence (DNA): TGCGCCAGCAGCTCCGGGACAGGGGGCGGCGAGCAGTACTTC. It specifies CASSSGTGGGEQYF.

The chain links TRBV3-1 to TRBJ2-1, with TRBD2 identical over 11 bases. CDR3 size: 19 residues. Germline trimming cut 11 bases from V and 3 bases from J; bases unmatched to any gene: 21. CDR1 LGHDT and CDR2 YNNKEL come from the germline V gene (reference sequence). DNA for the CDR3: TGTGCCTTCAGCCCCCTCAACATACTAGCGGGAGACCTCTACAATGAGCAGTTCTTC. Translation gives CAFSPLNILAGDLYNEQFF.

This clonotype has ten or more counts. At one end, the junction sequence differs from germline, possibly due to a read error. V gene TRBV7-9 combines with J gene TRBJ2-2; D unclear. Germline assignment: CDR1 SEHNR and CDR2 FQNEAQ (reference sequence). This CDR3 contains 17 residues. The DNA of the CDR3 is TGTGCCAGCAGCCCCTGGACCCCTGTCCCCATCACCGCGGAGCTGTTTTTT. Protein sequence: CASSPWTPVPITAELFF.

This clonotype was counted at least ten times. V gene TRBV7-9 combines with J gene TRBJ2-2; 7 nucleotides agree with TRBD1. V was pared by 4 bases and J by 3 bases, with 5 bases of the junction left unmatched. The CDR3 runs to 15 residues. Germline CDR1 and CDR2: SEHNR and FQNEAQ (reference sequence). The CDR3 loop reads CASSSDREYTGELFF. The DNA for the CDR3 is TGTGCCAGCAGCTCCGACAGGGAGTACACCGGGGAGCTGTTTTTT. Full variable domain (rest looked up from reference TRBV7-9 and TRBJ2-2): DTGVSQNPRHKITKRGQNVTFRCDPISEHNRLYWYRQTLGQGPEFLTYFQNEAQLEKSRLLSDRFSAERPKGSFSTLEIQRTEQGDSAMYLCASSSDREYTGELFFGEGSRLTVL.

The gene calls are TRBV18 and TRBJ2-1, with 11 bases matching TRBD2. This CDR3 comprises 16 residues. The germline CDR1 and CDR2 sequences are KGHSH and LQKENI. The V and J ends lost 3 bases and 7 bases, in that order; junction bases with no gene match: 8. The CDR3 DNA reads as TGTGCCAGCTCACCCCTACTAGCGGGAGTTAAGAATGAGCAGTTCTTC. This encodes CASSPLLAGVKNEQFF. The full variable domain, with the rest looked up from reference TRBV18 and TRBJ2-1, is NAGVMQNPRHLVRRRGQEARLRCSPMKGHSHVYWYRQLPEEGLKFMVYLQKENIIDESGMPKERFSAEFPKEGPSILRIQQVVRGDSAAYFCASSPLLAGVKNEQFFGPGTRLTVL.

This clonotype appeared a few times. The rearrangement uses TRBV7-6 and TRBJ2-3; the D is unclear. V shed 2 bases and J shed 5 bases, with 8 bases lying between them. The CDR3 runs to 13 residues. Germline V gene data show CDR1 as SGHVS and CDR2 as FNYEAQ. The CDR3 DNA follows: TGTGCCAGCAGCTTACAGTTTGGAGATACGCAGTATTTT. Its translation: CASSLQFGDTQYF.

The V gene is TRBV5-1, the J gene TRBJ2-5; D could derive from TRBD1 or TRBD2 (6 bases each). Per germline, CDR1 SGHRS and CDR2 YFSETQ. V was shortened by 4 bases and J by 7 bases, with 20 bases between the two germline ends. The CDR3 loop spans 15 amino acids. The CDR3 protein is CASSRPPGPGATQYF. Written as DNA, the CDR3 is TGCGCCAGCAGCAGGCCGCCGGGGCCGGGGGCGACCCAGTACTTC. Full variable domain (missing parts from reference TRBV5-1 and TRBJ2-5): KAGVTQTPRYLIKTRGQQVTLSCSPISGHRSVSWYQQTPGQGLQFLFEYFSETQRNKGNFPGRFSGRQFSNSRSEMNVSTLELGDSALYLCASSRPPGPGATQYFGPGTRLLVL.

The V call is TRBV20-1, the J call TRBJ2-1, with D perhaps matching TRBD2 (6 bases). Germline V gene data show CDR1 as DFQATT and CDR2 as SNEGSKA (reference sequence). The CDR3 has 15 amino acids. Trimming left V 3 bases short and J 6 bases short, with 18 bases between. CDR3 residues: CSASAPGTFFNEQFF. The CDR3 DNA reads as TGCAGTGCTAGCGCCCCCGGGACTTTTTTCAATGAGCAGTTCTTC.

The V and J genes are TRBV10-3 and TRBJ2-2, with 8 bases lining up with TRBD2. This CDR3 is built from 15 residues. The J segment lost 0 bases and the V segment lost 9 bases, leaving 6 bases of the junction unmatched. The germline CDR1 and CDR2 sequences are ENHRY and SYGVKD. CDR3 sequence reads: CAIGAGGPNTGELFF. CDR3 coding DNA: TGTGCCATTGGGGCGGGGGGCCCGAACACCGGGGAGCTGTTTTTT.

Ten or more counts support this clonotype. The CDR3 DNA sequence: TGCAGTGCTGGCCCCCTAACAGATACGCAGTATTTT. Amino acid sequence: CSAGPLTDTQYF. The chain employs TRBV20-1 and TRBJ2-3; no clear D gene. V was clipped by 5 bases and J by 3 bases, with 9 bases between them. Per the germline V gene, CDR1 is DFQATT and CDR2 is SNEGSKA (reference sequence). The CDR3 spans 12 residues.

The table lists this clonotype with a few counts. The genes are TRBV7-2 and TRBJ2-5, with D possibly being TRBD2 (6 bases). Trimming pared 2 bases from V and 1 base from J, leaving 11 bases between. CDR1 SGHTA and CDR2 FQGNSA come from the germline V gene. The CDR3 sequence is 15 residues long. The CDR3 DNA sequence: TGTGCCAGCAGCTTAATGGGACTCGTCCAAGAGACCCAGTACTTC. Amino acids: CASSLMGLVQETQYF.

This clonotype was recorded a few times. This sequence joins TRBV4-2 and TRBJ2-3, with 13 positions matching TRBD2. V lost 8 bases, J lost 4 bases, and 6 bases stayed unmatched. This CDR3 has 15 residues. Germline CDR1 LGHNA, CDR2 YNFKEQ. CDR3 bases: TGTGCCAGCCGCGGGACTAGCGGGGATGCAGATACGCAGTATTTT. The encoded protein is CASRGTSGDADTQYF.

J is TRBJ2-5 and V is TRBV6-5; maybe TRBD2 (6 bases). Germline-derived CDR1 and CDR2 are MNHEY and SVGAGI. The CDR3 is made up of 15 amino acids. The V and J ends lost 0 bases and 2 bases respectively, with 10 bases between them. The CDR3 region is CASSYSMGGQETQYF. In DNA form, the CDR3 reads TGTGCCAGCAGTTACTCTATGGGGGGTCAAGAGACCCAGTACTTC.

The chain uses TRBV7-2 and TRBJ2-7; the match to TRBD2 covers 7 bases. In germline, CDR1 is SGHTA, CDR2 FQGNSA. V lost 5 bases to trimming and J lost 3 bases; unmatched junction nucleotides: 7. The CDR3 covers 14 residues. CDR3 sequence (DNA): TGTGCCAGCAGCGGGCAAGGGAGGGTCTACGAGCAGTACTTC. Translation: CASSGQGRVYEQYF.

The sample holds many counts of this clonotype. The V gene is TRBV10-3, the J gene TRBJ2-7, with TRBD2 matching over 13 bases. The CDR3 loop spans 14 amino acids. Germline V gene sequence: CDR1 ENHRY, CDR2 SYGVKD. Trimming removed 10 bases from V and 4 bases from J; junction bases left unmatched: 7. CDR3 DNA sequence: TGTGCCACTACACTAGCGGGAGGGGTTTACGAGCAGTACTTC. The encoded protein is CATTLAGGVYEQYF.

The CDR3 here is CASTPGDTIYF. For the CDR3, the DNA is TGTGCCAGCACCCCCGGGGACACCATATATTTT. The chain is built from TRBV12-3 or TRBV12-4 and TRBJ1-3; D gene uncertain. The CDR3 contains 11 residues. Trimming cost V 7 bases and J 8 bases, with 9 bases left between them.

This clonotype was picked up a small number of times. V usage is TRBV11-2 and J usage is TRBJ2-7; TRBD1 matches at 7 bases. The CDR3 runs to 15 residues. Germline CDR1 and CDR2: SGHAT and FQNNGV. V trimming: 5 bases; J trimming: 0 bases; junction bases outside the gene matches: 7. CDR3 residues: CASSAGQVLSYEQYV. In nucleotides, the CDR3 is TGTGCCAGCAGCGCTGGACAGGTCCTCTCCTACGAGCAGTACGTC.

This clonotype was seen only a few times. V gene TRBV5-1 combines with J gene TRBJ2-1, with 11 bases matching TRBD2. The CDR3 has 14 amino acids. J lost 8 bases, V lost 3 bases, and 4 bases had no gene match. Germline V gene sequence: CDR1 SGHRS, CDR2 YFSETQ. CDR3 in amino acids: CASSSTSGSYEQFF. The CDR3 DNA reads as TGCGCCAGCAGCTCCACTAGCGGGAGCTATGAGCAGTTCTTC.